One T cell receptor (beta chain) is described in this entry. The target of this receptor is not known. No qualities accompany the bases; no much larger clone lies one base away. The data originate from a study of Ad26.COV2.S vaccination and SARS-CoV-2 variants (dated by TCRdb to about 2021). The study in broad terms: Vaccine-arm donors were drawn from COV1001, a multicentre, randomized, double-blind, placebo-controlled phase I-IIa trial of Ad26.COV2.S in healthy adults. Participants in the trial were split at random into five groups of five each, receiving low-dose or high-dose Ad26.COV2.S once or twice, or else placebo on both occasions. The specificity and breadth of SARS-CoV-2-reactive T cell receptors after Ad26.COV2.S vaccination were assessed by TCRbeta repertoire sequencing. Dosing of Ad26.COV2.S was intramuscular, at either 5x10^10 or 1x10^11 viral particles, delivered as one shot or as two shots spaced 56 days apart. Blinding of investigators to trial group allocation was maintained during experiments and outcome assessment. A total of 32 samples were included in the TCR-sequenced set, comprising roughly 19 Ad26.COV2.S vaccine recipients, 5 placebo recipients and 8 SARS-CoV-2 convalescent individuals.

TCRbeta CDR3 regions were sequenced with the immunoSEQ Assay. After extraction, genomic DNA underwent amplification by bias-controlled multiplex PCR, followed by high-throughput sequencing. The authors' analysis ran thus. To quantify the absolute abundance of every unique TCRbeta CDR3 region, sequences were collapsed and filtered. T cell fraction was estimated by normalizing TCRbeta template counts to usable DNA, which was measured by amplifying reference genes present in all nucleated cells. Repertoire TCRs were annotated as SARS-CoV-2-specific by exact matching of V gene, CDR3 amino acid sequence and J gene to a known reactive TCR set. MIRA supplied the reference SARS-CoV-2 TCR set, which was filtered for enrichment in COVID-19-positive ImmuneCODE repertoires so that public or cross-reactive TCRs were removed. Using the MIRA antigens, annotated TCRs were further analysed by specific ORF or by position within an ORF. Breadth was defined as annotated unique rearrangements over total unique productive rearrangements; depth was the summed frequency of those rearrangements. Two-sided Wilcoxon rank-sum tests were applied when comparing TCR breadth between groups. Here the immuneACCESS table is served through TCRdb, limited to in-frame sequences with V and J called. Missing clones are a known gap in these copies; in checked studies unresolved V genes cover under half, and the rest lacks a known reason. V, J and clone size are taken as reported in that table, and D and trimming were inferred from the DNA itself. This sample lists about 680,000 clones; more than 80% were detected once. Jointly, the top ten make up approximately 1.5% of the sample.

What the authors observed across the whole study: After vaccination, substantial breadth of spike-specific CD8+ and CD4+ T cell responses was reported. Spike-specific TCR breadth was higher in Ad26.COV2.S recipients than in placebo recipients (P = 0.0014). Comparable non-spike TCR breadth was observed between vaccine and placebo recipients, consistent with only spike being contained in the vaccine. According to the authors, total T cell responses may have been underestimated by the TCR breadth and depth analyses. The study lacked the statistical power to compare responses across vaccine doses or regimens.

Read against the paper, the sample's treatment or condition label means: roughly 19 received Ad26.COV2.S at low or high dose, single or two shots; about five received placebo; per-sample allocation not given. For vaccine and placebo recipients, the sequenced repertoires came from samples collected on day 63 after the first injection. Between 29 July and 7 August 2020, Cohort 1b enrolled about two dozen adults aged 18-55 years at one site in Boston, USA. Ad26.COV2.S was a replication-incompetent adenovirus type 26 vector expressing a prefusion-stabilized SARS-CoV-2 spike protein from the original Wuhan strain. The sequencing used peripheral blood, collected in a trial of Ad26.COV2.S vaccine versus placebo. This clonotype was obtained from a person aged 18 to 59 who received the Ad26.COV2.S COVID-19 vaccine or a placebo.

This receptor has the CDR3 CASSLVGSYEQYF. The nucleotides are TGTGCCAGCAGCTTAGTCGGCAGCTACGAGCAGTACTTC. The V and J segments used are TRBV13 and TRBJ2-7, with no D gene named confidently. Trimming costs V 1 base and J 3 bases, and their ends lie 7 bases apart. Including the terminal cysteine and phenylalanine, the CDR3 comprises 13 residues. The CDR3 DNA has 39 bases and is translated from base 1. From the germline V gene (reference sequence), CDR1 is PRHDT and CDR2 is FYEKMQ.